This entry lists 3 T cell receptor beta chains sequenced from one sample in a study of blood T cell repertoires in COVID-19 (dated by TCRdb to 2020 to 2022). Receptor amplification or capture employed the immunoSEQ multiplex PCR assay. TCRdb provides this immuneACCESS table in a form limited to in-frame rearrangements. Some clones are lacking; in checked studies, under half of them reflect an unresolved V gene, and why the rest are absent is not known. In all, the sample holds around 230,000 clones, and around 88% of those were seen once. Over 2% of the sample is taken by the ten largest. Sequences were obtained from PBMCs or T cells enriched from blood (not recorded which). The receptors stem from a woman aged 40-49 years with acute COVID-19.

The chain carries TRBV19 and TRBJ2-1, with TRBD1 matching 8 bases. CDR1 and CDR2 from the germline V gene are LNHDA and SQIVND (reference sequence). This CDR3 is 18 amino acids long. V shed 0 bases, J shed 7 bases, and the junction held 14 bases outside the gene matches. The CDR3 is CASSIDTTPGQAWNEQFF. The CDR3 DNA reads as TGTGCCAGTAGTATAGATACCACGCCGGGACAGGCGTGGAATGAGCAGTTCTTC. Drawing the rest from reference TRBV19 and TRBJ2-1, the complete variable domain is DGGITQSPKYLFRKEGQNVTLSCEQNLNHDAMYWYRQDPGQGLRLIYYSQIVNDFQKGDIAEGYSVSREKKESFPLTVTSAQKNPTAFYLCASSIDTTPGQAWNEQFFGPGTRLTVL.

V gene TRBV6-2 or TRBV6-3 combines with J gene TRBJ2-5; possible D gene TRBD2, 5 bases. Germline loops: CDR1 MNHEY, CDR2 SVGEGT. Trimming stripped 2 bases from V and 1 base from J, with 8 bases between. CDR3 length equals 14 residues. The CDR3 DNA reads as TGTGCCAGCAGTTACCGCGGGCCCCAAGAGACCCAGTACTTC. Protein: CASSYRGPQETQYF.

The V call is TRBV5-6, the J call TRBJ1-6; TRBD1 matches 10 bases. Germline CDR1 is SGHDT and CDR2 is YYEEEE. Trimming removed 4 bases from V and 0 bases from J; junction bases left unmatched: 4. This CDR3 is built from 17 residues. The CDR3 sequence: CASSGDRGPSYNSPLHF. CDR3 in DNA: TGTGCCAGCAGCGGGGACAGGGGACCCTCCTATAATTCACCCCTCCACTTT.